This entry lists 25 T cell receptor beta chains sequenced from one sample in a study of cytomegalovirus exposure and HLA in healthy donors. PCR was performed using 60 Vbeta and 13 Jbeta primers. The repertoire was sequenced with immunoSEQ multiplex PCR; TCRdb's copy has only in-frame clones and lacks some. The table shows around 200,000 clones, with roughly four fifths occurring only once. Material: PBMCs. The receptor source for this set is a woman younger than 45 in good health and CMV-seropositive.

The genes are TRBV7-9 and TRBJ2-7; the D gene is possibly TRBD1 (6 bases). V was trimmed by 3 bases and J by 5 bases, leaving 8 bases between them. Germline V CDR1 and CDR2: SEHNR, FQNEAQ (reference sequence). This CDR3 spans 12 amino acids. CDR3 region: CASSFTGNEQYF. In DNA form, the CDR3 reads TGTGCCAGCAGCTTTACAGGGAACGAGCAGTACTTC. The full variable domain, with the rest looked up from reference TRBV7-9 and TRBJ2-7, is DTGVSQNPRHKITKRGQNVTFRCDPISEHNRLYWYRQTLGQGPEFLTYFQNEAQLEKSRLLSDRFSAERPKGSFSTLEIQRTEQGDSAMYLCASSFTGNEQYFGPGTRLTVT.

There are a few counts of this clone. The chain is built from TRBV10-3 and TRBJ1-1; maybe TRBD1 (5 bases). The V end was cut by 2 bases, the J end by 0 bases, with 10 bases between. Germline CDR1 ENHRY, CDR2 SYGVKD. The CDR3 is 15 residues long. The CDR3 protein is CAISERQGMNTEAFF. The CDR3, as DNA: TGTGCCATCAGTGAGCGGCAGGGTATGAACACTGAAGCTTTCTTT.

The rearrangement links TRBV11-2 to TRBJ2-4; 12 bases match TRBD1. After removal of 4 bases from V and 5 bases from J, the junction contained 15 bases not matched to a gene. This CDR3 contains 19 residues. Germline CDR1 and CDR2: SGHAT and FQNNGV. The CDR3 region has the DNA TGTGCCAGCAGCTCCCGCGAAGGGGACAGGGGGCGGGTAGAAAACATTCAGTACTTC. Protein sequence: CASSSREGDRGRVENIQYF.

The gene calls are TRBV4-2 and TRBJ1-1; D is unresolved. The germline V and J ends were trimmed by 1 base and 1 base, with 4 bases remaining between them. Germline values: CDR1 LGHNA, CDR2 YNFKEQ. CDR3 length: 13 amino acids. The CDR3 nucleotides are TGTGCCAGCAGCCAAGTCCGGAACACTGAAGCTTTCTTT. This encodes CASSQVRNTEAFF.

This chain joins TRBV27 and TRBJ1-6; TRBD1 matches 8 bases. Germline CDR1 and CDR2: MNHEY and SMNVEV (reference sequence). The J segment lost 9 bases and the V segment lost 5 bases, leaving 3 bases of the junction unmatched. The CDR3 has 13 amino acids. CDR3 loop: CASSDRGGSPLHF. The DNA for the CDR3 is TGTGCCAGCAGTGACAGGGGCGGTTCACCCCTCCACTTT.

The rearrangement links TRBV28 to TRBJ2-5; D possibly corresponds to TRBD1 (5 bases). The J call is doubtful: the DNA matches TRBJ2-7 better. Germline V CDR1 and CDR2: MDHEN, SYDVKM. This CDR3 region has 11 residues. The CDR3 sequence: CASSQDYEQYF. The DNA of the CDR3 is TGTGCCAGCTCACAGGACTACGAGCAGTACTTC.

This rearrangement joins TRBV19 to TRBJ2-1, with unresolved D. The CDR3 sequence is 14 residues long. V lost 2 bases and J lost 12, with 17 bases in between. Per the germline V gene, CDR1 is LNHDA and CDR2 is SQIVND (reference sequence). The CDR3 coding sequence is TGTGCCAGTAGTATACCGACTCCGCTGGTGGCGCAGTTCTTC. It encodes CASSIPTPLVAQFF.

The rearrangement joins TRBV18 to TRBJ2-5; no firm D call. Trimming removed 6 bases at V and 0 bases at J, with 2 bases between. Germline CDR1 and CDR2: KGHSH and LQKENI. The CDR3 totals 11 residues. In DNA, the CDR3 is TGTGCCAGCTCCGACCAAGAGACCCAGTACTTC. Its translation: CASSDQETQYF. Based on the CDR3 plus reference TRBV18 and TRBJ2-5, the full variable domain is NAGVMQNPRHLVRRRGQEARLRCSPMKGHSHVYWYRQLPEEGLKFMVYLQKENIIDESGMPKERFSAEFPKEGPSILRIQQVVRGDSAAYFCASSDQETQYFGPGTRLLVL.

The chain employs TRBV6-6 and TRBJ2-1; 9 bases are shared with TRBD2. The CDR3 is 16 residues long. Trimming removed 2 bases from V and 9 bases from J; junction bases left unmatched: 11. Germline V gene lookup returns CDR1 MNHNY and CDR2 SVGAGI (reference sequence). The CDR3 bases are TGTGCCAGCAGTTACCCCCTTAGCGGGAGACCCGGTGAGCAGTTCTTC. It codes for CASSYPLSGRPGEQFF.

V and J are TRBV19 and TRBJ1-1; D gene unclear. V lost 5 bases to trimming and J lost 0 bases, with 16 bases between them. Germline-derived CDR1 and CDR2 are LNHDA and SQIVND (reference sequence). The CDR3 runs 16 residues. In nucleotides, the CDR3 is TGTGCCAGTAGTGGCTGGGCCCTACACTTGAACACTGAAGCTTTCTTT. Translated, it gives CASSGWALHLNTEAFF.

The chain has TRBV9 and TRBJ2-3; no definite D call. Trimming shortened V by 0 bases and J by 4 bases, and 6 bases separated the two germline ends. From germline, CDR1 is SGDLS and CDR2 YYNGEE. The length of the CDR3 is 13 residues. The CDR3 reads CASSVDGSDTQYF. CDR3 in DNA: TGTGCCAGCAGCGTAGACGGGTCAGATACGCAGTATTTT.

There are a few counts of this clone. Here the CDR3 reads CASLRRQGIYEQYF. The CDR3 DNA is TGTGCCAGCCTGCGTCGTCAGGGGATCTACGAGCAGTACTTC. The chain combines TRBV28 with TRBJ2-7; D is perhaps TRBD1 (6 bases). The V gene lost 8 bases and the J gene lost 3 bases, with 17 bases spanning the gap. Per the germline V gene, CDR1 is MDHEN and CDR2 is SYDVKM. The CDR3 is made up of 14 amino acids.

J is TRBJ1-4 and V is TRBV5-1, with D maybe TRBD1 (5 bases). The CDR3 has 14 residues. Germline V gives CDR1 SGHRS, CDR2 YFSETQ. Deletions cut 2 bases from V and 3 bases from J, with 8 bases between. For the CDR3, the DNA is TGCGCCAGCAGCTTAGGGGTTCCTAATGAAAAACTGTTTTTT. It encodes CASSLGVPNEKLFF.

The rearrangement uses TRBV19 and TRBJ1-5; no definite D call. V was trimmed by 3 bases and J by 0 bases, leaving 6 bases between them. The CDR3 length is 14 residues. Germline V gives CDR1 LNHDA, CDR2 SQIVND (reference sequence). CDR3 region: CASSMGVSNQPQHF. CDR3 DNA: TGTGCCAGTAGTATGGGCGTTAGCAATCAGCCCCAGCATTTT.

The genes are TRBV2 and TRBJ2-2, with 7 bases identical to TRBD2. CDR1 is SNHLY, CDR2 FYNNEI, per germline. Trimming at V came to 6 bases and at J to 2 bases, leaving 6 bases not matched to a gene. This CDR3 has 15 residues. Here the CDR3 reads CASRLLAKNTGELFF. The CDR3 DNA is TGTGCCAGCAGGCTACTAGCGAAAAACACCGGGGAGCTGTTTTTT.

The chain links TRBV4-1 to TRBJ1-1; the match to TRBD1 covers 8 bases. The CDR3 sequence is 18 residues long. V was clipped by 4 bases and J by 7 bases; unmatched bases: 20. Germline assignment: CDR1 MGHRA and CDR2 YSYEKL. The CDR3 loop reads CASSPRHRQGPPVDEAFF. For the CDR3, the DNA is TGCGCCAGCAGCCCTAGACACCGACAGGGGCCCCCGGTTGATGAAGCTTTCTTT.

The J gene is TRBJ2-3, the V gene TRBV7-2; D might be TRBD2 (5 bases). This CDR3 is 14 amino acids long. Germline CDR1 and CDR2: SGHTA and FQGNSA. The V end was cut by 1 base, the J end by 3 bases, with 8 bases between. As DNA, the CDR3 is TGTGCCAGCAGCTTAGGGCTAGCTACAGATACGCAGTATTTT. Translation gives CASSLGLATDTQYF. Based on the CDR3 plus reference TRBV7-2 and TRBJ2-3, the full variable domain is GAGVSQSPSNKVTEKGKDVELRCDPISGHTALYWYRQSLGQGLEFLIYFQGNSAPDKSGLPSDRFSAERTGGSVSTLTIQRTQQEDSAVYLCASSLGLATDTQYFGPGTRLTVL.

The chain is built from TRBV4-1 and TRBJ2-5; 9 nucleotides align to TRBD1. Germline V gene lookup returns CDR1 MGHRA and CDR2 YSYEKL. This CDR3 region has 16 residues. The ends lost 0 bases at V and 5 bases at J; junction bases unmatched: 7. CDR3 DNA: TGCGCCAGCAGCCAAGAGGGACAGGGCGATGGGGAGACCCAGTACTTC. Protein sequence: CASSQEGQGDGETQYF.

J is TRBJ2-2 and V is TRBV19, with 7 bases lining up with TRBD1. Germline V gives CDR1 LNHDA, CDR2 SQIVND (reference sequence). The V gene end was trimmed by 7 bases and the J gene end by 2 bases; junction bases not matched to a gene: 10. The CDR3 covers 16 residues. The chain's CDR3 is CASTLWTGANTGELFF. CDR3 nucleotides: TGTGCCAGTACCCTTTGGACAGGAGCTAACACCGGGGAGCTGTTTTTT.

CDR3 amino acids: CASRPPLASNQPQHF. CDR3 coding DNA: TGTGCCAGCAGACCACCCTTAGCCAGCAATCAGCCCCAGCATTTT. This chain joins TRBV28 and TRBJ1-5, with unresolved D. Per the germline V gene, CDR1 is MDHEN and CDR2 is SYDVKM. This CDR3 comprises 15 residues. V was pared by 6 bases and J by 1 base, with 13 bases between.

Of note for this clone: Sequence at one end of the junction differs from germline and may be a read error. The J gene is TRBJ1-3, the V gene TRBV7-9, with D possibly being TRBD1 (5 bases). The CDR3 consists of 16 residues. Germline CDR1 is SEHNR and CDR2 is FQNEAQ (reference sequence). The CDR3 sequence is CSSSSWRGSTGNTIYF. The CDR3 DNA reads TGTTCCAGCAGCTCTTGGCGGGGGAGTACTGGAAACACCATATATTTT. The full variable domain, its missing parts supplied by reference TRBV7-9 and TRBJ1-3, is DTGVSQNPRHKITKRGQNVTFRCDPISEHNRLYWYRQTLGQGPEFLTYFQNEAQLEKSRLLSDRFSAERPKGSFSTLEIQRTEQGDSAMYLCSSSSWRGSTGNTIYFGEGSWLTVV.

The chain recombines TRBV19 with TRBJ2-5, with TRBD1 matching 8 bases. The germline V gene has CDR1 LNHDA and CDR2 SQIVND (reference sequence). The CDR3 covers 15 residues. V shed 3 bases and J 4 bases; nucleotides not matched to a gene: 7. CDR3 sequence: CASSMKDRVVETQYF. As DNA, the CDR3 is TGTGCCAGTAGTATGAAGGACAGGGTGGTAGAGACCCAGTACTTC.

The rearrangement joins TRBV19 to TRBJ2-1, with 8 bases matching TRBD2. The ends lost 1 base at V and 5 bases at J; junction bases unmatched: 4. This CDR3 has 15 amino acids. Germline V lookup: CDR1 LNHDA, CDR2 SQIVND (reference sequence). The CDR3 coding sequence is TGTGCCAGTAGTATAGTAGCGGGGTCAAACAATGAGCAGTTCTTC. Translating it yields CASSIVAGSNNEQFF.

This clone was counted a few times. The chain couples TRBV9 to TRBJ2-1, with TRBD2 matching 11 bases. Germline V gene sequence: CDR1 SGDLS, CDR2 YYNGEE. Germline trimming cut 3 bases from V and 3 bases from J; bases unmatched to any gene: 2. This CDR3 is built from 15 residues. Here the CDR3 reads CASSELAGDYNEQFF. The DNA for the CDR3 is TGTGCCAGCAGCGAACTAGCGGGAGACTACAATGAGCAGTTCTTC. Filled out from reference TRBV9 and TRBJ2-1, the complete variable domain reads DSGVTQTPKHLITATGQRVTLRCSPRSGDLSVYWYQQSLDQGLQFLIQYYNGEERAKGNILERFSAQQFPDLHSELNLSSLELGDSALYFCASSELAGDYNEQFFGPGTRLTVL.

V and J are TRBV7-9 and TRBJ2-3; no clear D gene. Germline V gene sequence: CDR1 SEHNR, CDR2 FQNEAQ (reference sequence). The CDR3 sequence is 13 residues long. V lost 2 bases to trimming and J lost 4 bases, with 7 bases between them. The CDR3 region is CASSLPFPDTQYF. The CDR3 DNA is TGTGCCAGCAGCTTACCATTCCCAGATACGCAGTATTTT.